This TCR beta chain emerged from a study of blood T cells in healthy people across ages. Study context: In model experiments, template switching was able to capture about one barcoded beta molecule for every two T cells that were present.

A note on this clonotype: Its target is not known. Just one base apart from a much larger clone, this may be a read error.

For the second PCR, which ran for roughly 7 to 11 cycles, a sample-barcoded 5' primer and a J-beta primer mix were used. The authors tagged each cDNA molecule using a template-switch adaptor with 12 random nucleotides. One entry per CDR3 protein results from TCRdb running MiXCR on the 5' RACE reads. The table records hundreds of thousands of distinct CDR3 sequences, about 28% of them present only once. The CDR3 is made up of 12 amino acids. The ends were cut back, 7 bases at V and 5 bases at J, with 12 bases in the middle. A minimum of 6 million PBMCs was isolated per sample. Study-level points and caveats: While age rose, TCR beta diversity per million T cells dropped in a roughly linear way.

V and J are TRBV12-3 or TRBV12-4 and TRBJ2-7; D gene ambiguous. This sequence originates from a woman at least 80 years old in good health. Sample: blood. The CDR3, as DNA: TGTGCCAGCACTAGGACCGCCGACGAGCAGTACTTC. Its protein is CASTRTADEQYF.